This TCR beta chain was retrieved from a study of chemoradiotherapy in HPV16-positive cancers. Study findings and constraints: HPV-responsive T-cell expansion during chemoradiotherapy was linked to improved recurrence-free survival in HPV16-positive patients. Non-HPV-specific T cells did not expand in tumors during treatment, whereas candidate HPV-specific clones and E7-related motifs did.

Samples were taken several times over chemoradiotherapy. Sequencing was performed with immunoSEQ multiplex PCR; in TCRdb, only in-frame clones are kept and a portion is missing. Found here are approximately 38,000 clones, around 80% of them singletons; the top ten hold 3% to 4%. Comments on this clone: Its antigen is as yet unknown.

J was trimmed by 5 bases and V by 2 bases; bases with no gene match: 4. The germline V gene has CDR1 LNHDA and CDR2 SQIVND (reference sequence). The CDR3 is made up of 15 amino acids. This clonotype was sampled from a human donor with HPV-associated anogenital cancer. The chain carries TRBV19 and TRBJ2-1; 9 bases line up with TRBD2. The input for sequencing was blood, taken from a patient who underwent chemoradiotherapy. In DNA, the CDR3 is TGTGCCAGTAGTATATTAGCGGGGGCCCACAATGAGCAGTTCTTC. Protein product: CASSILAGAHNEQFF.